The present TCR beta chain was sequenced within a study of cytomegalovirus exposure and HLA in healthy donors. Study summary: The use of the same platform for the roughly 130 validation repertoires and the roughly 700 first-cohort repertoires was reported by a later analysis.

V dropped 7 bases and J dropped 6 bases, with 6 bases sitting between them. Germline V lookup: CDR1 MDHEN, CDR2 SYDVKM. The CDR3 runs 11 residues. For this clone: Antigen specificity is unknown.

Study results and caveats: In vitro work confirmed that a few CMV-associated chains recognize CMV antigens. Diagnosis of cytomegalovirus status made by the classifier reportedly showed high specificity and sensitivity. A later analysis found first-cohort TCR clusters tended to co-occur in the 90 to 150 validation repertoires.

The assay was immunoSEQ multiplex PCR, and TCRdb's table has in-frame clones only and misses some. The sample lists 150,000 or so clones; roughly 86% were seen once. The source is a human donor in good health. The rearrangement uses TRBV28 and TRBJ2-2, with a tentative D call TRBD2 (5 bases). The sample taken for sequencing was PBMCs. For the CDR3, the DNA is TGTGCCAGCAAGCGGTCCGGGGAGCTGTTTTTT. It is translated as CASKRSGELFF.